This is a list of T cell receptor beta chains from one sample in a study of T-cell reconstitution after alpha-beta-depleted transplantation in children. One entry per CDR3 protein, called by TCRdb with MiXCR from the PCR reads. Of under 300,000 distinct CDR3 sequences listed, over 9.5% are singletons. Material: PBMCs from the stem cell graft donor, obtained from the stem cell graft. The receptors originated from a human donor who donated a stem cell graft to a child with SCID. The CDR3 runs from the conserved cysteine through the conserved F or W. Each record gives: J gene, clone size, V gene, D gene, CDR3 DNA, CDR3 protein. The D gene is left open where the match is weak. The size of a clone is reported for some rows only, either as once, few or many, or as a class for expanded clones.

J gene: TRBJ1-4
clone size: many
V gene: TRBV5-1
D gene: -
CDR3 DNA: TGCGCCAGCAGCATAGGGACTCCAAATGAAAAACTGTTTTTT
CDR3 protein: CASSIGTPNEKLFF

J gene: TRBJ2-3
clone size: many
V gene: TRBV7-2
D gene: TRBD2
CDR3 DNA: TGTGCCAGCAGCTCAGCGCCCCGGACTAGCGGGGTCCGCACAGATACGCAGTATTTT
CDR3 protein: CASSSAPRTSGVRTDTQYF

J gene: TRBJ2-2
clone size: many
V gene: TRBV27
D gene: -
CDR3 DNA: TGTGCCAGCAGTTTATGGCGTCCCGGGGAGCTGTTTTTT
CDR3 protein: CASSLWRPGELFF

J gene: TRBJ2-7
clone size: many
V gene: TRBV5-6
D gene: -
CDR3 DNA: TGTGCCAGCAGCTTTTTTGGACCTTCCTACGAGCAGTACTTC
CDR3 protein: CASSFFGPSYEQYF

J gene: TRBJ2-7
clone size: many
V gene: TRBV5-1
D gene: -
CDR3 DNA: TGCGCCAGCAGCCCGGCCCCGCTAGTGGCAACCTACGAGCAGTACTTC
CDR3 protein: CASSPAPLVATYEQYF

J gene: TRBJ2-2
clone size: many
V gene: TRBV5-1
D gene: -
CDR3 DNA: TGCGCCAGCAGCAAGGACGGATCGAACACCGGGGAGCTGTTTTTT
CDR3 protein: CASSKDGSNTGELFF

J gene: TRBJ2-3
clone size: many
V gene: TRBV5-1
D gene: -
CDR3 DNA: TGCGCCAGCAGTCGCCAGCGGGGCACAGATACGCAGTATTTT
CDR3 protein: CASSRQRGTDTQYF

J gene: TRBJ2-2
clone size: many
V gene: TRBV12-3/TRBV12-4
D gene: -
CDR3 DNA: TGTGCCAGCAGGGCTCAGAAGGACACCGGGGAGCTGTTTTTT
CDR3 protein: CASRAQKDTGELFF

J gene: TRBJ2-2
clone size: many
V gene: TRBV7-2
D gene: -
CDR3 DNA: TGTGCCAGCAGCTCGTCGGCCTACAAATCCGGGACCGGGGAGCTGTTTTTT
CDR3 protein: CASSSSAYKSGTGELFF

J gene: TRBJ2-3
clone size: many
V gene: TRBV5-1
D gene: TRBD2
CDR3 DNA: TGCGCCAGCACCCCAGGACTAGCGGGCCCAGATACGCAGTATTTT
CDR3 protein: CASTPGLAGPDTQYF

J gene: TRBJ1-1
clone size: many
V gene: TRBV29-1
D gene: -
CDR3 DNA: TGCAGCGTCGGGGGTGTGTCTTGGGGGAACACTGAAGCTTTCTTT
CDR3 protein: CSVGGVSWGNTEAFF

J gene: TRBJ1-1
clone size: many
V gene: TRBV6-6
D gene: -
CDR3 DNA: TGTGCCAGCAGTTACGAGGGTAACACTGAAGCTTTCTTT
CDR3 protein: CASSYEGNTEAFF

J gene: TRBJ2-5
clone size: many
V gene: TRBV7-2
D gene: -
CDR3 DNA: TGCGCCAGCAGCTTGGCCCGGGAGACCCAGTACTTC
CDR3 protein: CASSLARETQYF

J gene: TRBJ2-1
clone size: many
V gene: TRBV20-1
D gene: TRBD1
CDR3 DNA: TGCAGTGCTAGTACGGACAGGGGAAATGAGCAGTTCTTC
CDR3 protein: CSASTDRGNEQFF

J gene: TRBJ1-1
clone size: many
V gene: TRBV28
D gene: -
CDR3 DNA: TGTGCCAGCAGTCCCCGGCGAGGGGGAACTGAAGCTTTCTTT
CDR3 protein: CASSPRRGGTEAFF

J gene: TRBJ2-7
clone size: many
V gene: TRBV5-1
D gene: TRBD2
CDR3 DNA: TGCGCCAGCAGCCGCCTCGGGGGGAACCTATACGAGCAGTACTTC
CDR3 protein: CASSRLGGNLYEQYF

J gene: TRBJ2-5
clone size: many
V gene: TRBV7-9
D gene: TRBD1
CDR3 DNA: TGTGCCAGCAGCTTAGGAGGGACAGGATGGGAGACCCAGTACTTC
CDR3 protein: CASSLGGTGWETQYF

J gene: TRBJ1-1
clone size: many
V gene: TRBV6-5
D gene: -
CDR3 DNA: TGTGCCAGCAGTTACGGGGCTGAAGCTTTCTTT
CDR3 protein: CASSYGAEAFF

J gene: TRBJ1-1
clone size: many
V gene: TRBV7-2
D gene: -
CDR3 DNA: TGTGCCAGCAGCGCCCAGACAGGAGAGAACACTGAAGCTTTCTTT
CDR3 protein: CASSAQTGENTEAFF

J gene: TRBJ1-2
clone size: many
V gene: TRBV9
D gene: -
CDR3 DNA: TGTGCCAGCAGCCTCCTCGCGGGGGAAGGCTACACCTTC
CDR3 protein: CASSLLAGEGYTF

J gene: TRBJ1-5
clone size: many
V gene: TRBV12-3/TRBV12-4
D gene: -
CDR3 DNA: TGTGCCAGCAGTTATGAAGCTTATAGCAATCAGCCCCAGCATTTT
CDR3 protein: CASSYEAYSNQPQHF

J gene: TRBJ1-5
clone size: -
V gene: TRBV2
D gene: TRBD1
CDR3 DNA: TGTGCCAGCAGTGAGATCGGACAGGGTGAGAGGCCCCAGCATTTT
CDR3 protein: CASSEIGQGERPQHF

J gene: TRBJ2-3
clone size: many
V gene: TRBV29-1
D gene: TRBD1
CDR3 DNA: TGCAGCGGCAGGGGGCCTGACACAGATACGCAGTATTTT
CDR3 protein: CSGRGPDTDTQYF

J gene: TRBJ2-7
clone size: many
V gene: TRBV5-1
D gene: TRBD2
CDR3 DNA: TGCGCCAGCAGTACTAGCGCAAACTCCTACGAGCAGTACTTC
CDR3 protein: CASSTSANSYEQYF

J gene: TRBJ2-7
clone size: many
V gene: TRBV20-1
D gene: -
CDR3 DNA: TGCAGTGCTAGGGGACATGGATCCTACGAGCAGTACTTC
CDR3 protein: CSARGHGSYEQYF

J gene: TRBJ1-6
clone size: many
V gene: TRBV12-3/TRBV12-4
D gene: -
CDR3 DNA: TGTGCCAGCAGTCGCCCCTGGAATCCCCTCCACTTT
CDR3 protein: CASSRPWNPLHF

J gene: TRBJ2-7
clone size: many
V gene: TRBV20-1
D gene: -
CDR3 DNA: TGCAGTGCTAGGCCACAGGGAAGGAACGAGCAGTACTTC
CDR3 protein: CSARPQGRNEQYF

J gene: TRBJ2-5
clone size: few
V gene: TRBV7-2
D gene: -
CDR3 DNA: TGTGCCAGCAGCTCGTGGGGTAGGGGGGCGAAAGAGACCCAGTACTTC
CDR3 protein: CASSSWGRGAKETQYF

J gene: TRBJ2-5
clone size: many
V gene: TRBV6-1
D gene: TRBD1
CDR3 DNA: TGTGCCAGCAGGGCAGGGGGTCGTCAGACCCAGTACTTC
CDR3 protein: CASRAGGRQTQYF

J gene: TRBJ2-1
clone size: many
V gene: TRBV20-1
D gene: -
CDR3 DNA: TGCAGTGCTAGACAGGGGCTTTCTTTTAGTGAGCAGTTCTTC
CDR3 protein: CSARQGLSFSEQFF

J gene: TRBJ1-2
clone size: -
V gene: TRBV5-1
D gene: TRBD1
CDR3 DNA: TGCGCCAGCAGCTCTAACCCCGGGACAGGCGCCTATGGCTACACCTTC
CDR3 protein: CASSSNPGTGAYGYTF

J gene: TRBJ2-1
clone size: many
V gene: TRBV5-1
D gene: -
CDR3 DNA: TGCGCCAGCAGCTTTTTGGCGGGGGCCCTCAATGAGCAGTTCTTC
CDR3 protein: CASSFLAGALNEQFF

J gene: TRBJ2-7
clone size: many
V gene: TRBV20-1
D gene: -
CDR3 DNA: TGCAGTGCATTTGACGACCCTTTCGCCTACGAGCAGTACTTC
CDR3 protein: CSAFDDPFAYEQYF

J gene: TRBJ1-1
clone size: many
V gene: TRBV7-9
D gene: -
CDR3 DNA: TGTGCCAGCACCACGACGAAGGGGGGGACTGAAGCTTTCTTT
CDR3 protein: CASTTTKGGTEAFF

J gene: TRBJ2-7
clone size: many
V gene: TRBV7-2
D gene: -
CDR3 DNA: TGTGCCAGCAGCCCGCCCGGTGCCTACGAGCAGTACTTC
CDR3 protein: CASSPPGAYEQYF

J gene: TRBJ2-7
clone size: many
V gene: TRBV20-1
D gene: TRBD1
CDR3 DNA: TGCAGTGCTTGGACAGGGAGCACCTACGAGCAGTACTTC
CDR3 protein: CSAWTGSTYEQYF

J gene: TRBJ2-2
clone size: many
V gene: TRBV5-1
D gene: TRBD2
CDR3 DNA: TGCGCCAGCAGCTTTGGGATAGCGGGAGCGAACACCGGGGAGCTGTTTTTT
CDR3 protein: CASSFGIAGANTGELFF

J gene: TRBJ2-5
clone size: many
V gene: TRBV6-6
D gene: -
CDR3 DNA: TGTGCCAGCAGTTACGGGCGGCAAGAGACCCAGTACTTC
CDR3 protein: CASSYGRQETQYF

J gene: TRBJ2-3
clone size: many
V gene: TRBV7-9
D gene: -
CDR3 DNA: TGTGCCAGCAGCTTACCCACAGGGCCCTCCACAGATACGCAGTATTTT
CDR3 protein: CASSLPTGPSTDTQYF

J gene: TRBJ1-1
clone size: many
V gene: TRBV5-1
D gene: -
CDR3 DNA: TGCGCCAGCAGCTTGATCGGGGGTGACACTGAAGCTTTCTTT
CDR3 protein: CASSLIGGDTEAFF

J gene: TRBJ1-2
clone size: few
V gene: TRBV20-1
D gene: -
CDR3 DNA: TGCAGTGCTAGAGCCTGGGTCTTAGGGGGGTTCTCCGGCTACACCTTC
CDR3 protein: CSARAWVLGGFSGYTF

J gene: TRBJ1-5
clone size: -
V gene: TRBV19
D gene: -
CDR3 DNA: TGTGCCACCACCGACGTTTTTAGTTATAGCAATCAGCCCCAGCATTTT
CDR3 protein: CATTDVFSYSNQPQHF

J gene: TRBJ2-7
clone size: -
V gene: TRBV20-1
D gene: TRBD1
CDR3 DNA: TGCAGTGGTCAGACTCCGGGACAGGGGTCCCTTTTTTACGAGCAGTACTTC
CDR3 protein: CSGQTPGQGSLFYEQYF

J gene: TRBJ2-7
clone size: many
V gene: TRBV10-3
D gene: -
CDR3 DNA: TGTGCCATCAGGGAAACAGGGTCGGGGGAAAACGAGCAGTACTTC
CDR3 protein: CAIRETGSGENEQYF

J gene: TRBJ2-7
clone size: -
V gene: TRBV29-1
D gene: -
CDR3 DNA: TGCAGCGTCAAAAAAGGGGACTTCGCCTACGAGCAGTACTTC
CDR3 protein: CSVKKGDFAYEQYF

J gene: TRBJ2-3
clone size: many
V gene: TRBV7-2
D gene: TRBD1
CDR3 DNA: TGTGCCAGCAGCTCAGGACAGGGCTCAGATACGCAGTATTTT
CDR3 protein: CASSSGQGSDTQYF

J gene: TRBJ2-1
clone size: many
V gene: TRBV28
D gene: -
CDR3 DNA: TGTGCCAGCAGTTTATTCGGTATGGGGGGATACAATGAGCAGTTCTTC
CDR3 protein: CASSLFGMGGYNEQFF

J gene: TRBJ2-3
clone size: many
V gene: TRBV12-3/TRBV12-4
D gene: -
CDR3 DNA: TGTGCCAGTATGCGGGGTGCCAGTACGCAGTATTTT
CDR3 protein: CASMRGASTQYF

J gene: TRBJ2-3
clone size: many
V gene: TRBV4-3
D gene: -
CDR3 DNA: TGCGCCAGCAGCCAAGAGAGGGACACGTCCAGGGGTACGCAGTATTTT
CDR3 protein: CASSQERDTSRGTQYF

J gene: TRBJ2-3
clone size: many
V gene: TRBV9
D gene: TRBD2
CDR3 DNA: TGTGCCAGCAGCGGATCCTCGGGACTAGCGGGGACAGATACGCAGTATTTT
CDR3 protein: CASSGSSGLAGTDTQYF

J gene: TRBJ1-5
clone size: few
V gene: TRBV20-1
D gene: -
CDR3 DNA: TGCAGTGCCCGACCGGGGAGCAATCAGCCCCAGCATTTT
CDR3 protein: CSARPGSNQPQHF

J gene: TRBJ1-1
clone size: many
V gene: TRBV5-1
D gene: -
CDR3 DNA: TGCGCCAGCAGCGGGATCCGAGCTTTCTTT
CDR3 protein: CASSGIRAFF

J gene: TRBJ1-2
clone size: few
V gene: TRBV20-1
D gene: -
CDR3 DNA: TGCAGTGCTAGAGGCAGGGAAATCTATGGCTACACCTTC
CDR3 protein: CSARGREIYGYTF

J gene: TRBJ1-2
clone size: many
V gene: TRBV12-3/TRBV12-4
D gene: -
CDR3 DNA: TGTGCCAGCAGTAGACGGGATAACTATGGCTACACCTTC
CDR3 protein: CASSRRDNYGYTF

J gene: TRBJ2-4
clone size: many
V gene: TRBV5-1
D gene: -
CDR3 DNA: TGCGCCAGCAGCCGGACAGAGGAAAACATTCAGTACTTC
CDR3 protein: CASSRTEENIQYF

J gene: TRBJ2-2
clone size: many
V gene: TRBV3-1
D gene: TRBD2
CDR3 DNA: TGTGCCAGCAGCCAATACCCAGCGGGGGGCTGGATGCCCTCCGAACCCACCGGGGAGCTGTTTTTT
CDR3 protein: CASSQYPAGGWMPSEPTGELFF

J gene: TRBJ1-1
clone size: many
V gene: TRBV5-1
D gene: -
CDR3 DNA: TGCGCCAGCAGCATGGACACCTCCGGGGTGGCTTTCTTT
CDR3 protein: CASSMDTSGVAFF

J gene: TRBJ2-7
clone size: many
V gene: TRBV6-5
D gene: -
CDR3 DNA: TGTGCCAGCAGCTCTACTAGTAACGTCCGCGAGCAGTACTTC
CDR3 protein: CASSSTSNVREQYF

J gene: TRBJ1-3
clone size: many
V gene: TRBV15
D gene: -
CDR3 DNA: TGTGCCACCAGCAGAGATCGGGCAGGTACCCCGGACACCATATATTTT
CDR3 protein: CATSRDRAGTPDTIYF